These T cell receptor beta chains were read from a single sample in a study of shared clonotypes between healthy human individuals. This table comes from immunoSEQ multiplex PCR, and its TCRdb copy is limited to in-frame clones, with some not included. The sample carries 2 million to 2.5 million clones, approximately 94% recorded once. Sequencing was performed on naive CD8+ T cells sorted from blood. Receptor source: a man aged 18 to 30 in good health. The CDR3 runs from the conserved cysteine through the conserved F or W. D genes are given only for firm matches. Clone size is not always given. Where it is, it says once, few, many or a class for expanded clones.

cdr3_aa,cdr3_nt,v_call,clone_size,j_call,d_call
CASSVAGSVDEQYF,TGTGCCAGCAGCGTAGCCGGGTCGGTGGACGAGCAGTACTTC,TRBV9,-,TRBJ2-7,-
CASSPIQGYEQYF,TGTGCCAGCAGCCCTATTCAGGGATACGAGCAGTACTTC,TRBV7-2,once,TRBJ2-7,-
CASSLGPGQGLVSETQYF,TGCGCCAGCAGCTTGGGGCCGGGACAGGGGCTCGTCAGTGAGACCCAGTACTTC,TRBV5-1,-,TRBJ2-5,TRBD1
CASSRRTSGGEEQFF,TGTGCCAGCAGCCGCAGGACTAGCGGGGGGGAAGAGCAGTTCTTC,TRBV13,once,TRBJ2-1,TRBD2
CASSLDRASISYNEQFF,TGTGCCAGCAGCCTTGACAGGGCGTCAATTTCCTACAATGAGCAGTTCTTC,TRBV5-4,-,TRBJ2-1,TRBD1
CASSGTQSSYNEQFF,TGTGCCAGCAGTGGTACACAGAGCTCCTACAATGAGCAGTTCTTC,TRBV2,once,TRBJ2-1,-
CASSLDSTGLAGEHEQYF,TGTGCCAGCAGCTTAGACTCGACCGGACTAGCGGGAGAACACGAGCAGTACTTC,TRBV7-6,-,TRBJ2-7,TRBD2
CASSIAGGSEQYF,TGTGCCAGTAGTATAGCTGGAGGGAGCGAGCAGTACTTC,TRBV19,once,TRBJ2-7,-
CASSARDRPNGYTF,TGTGCCAGCAGCGCCCGGGACAGACCCAATGGCTACACCTTC,TRBV9,-,TRBJ1-2,TRBD1
CASSPYVLVEGDYGYTF,TGCGCCAGCAGCCCCTATGTCCTAGTGGAGGGAGACTATGGCTACACCTTC,TRBV4-3,-,TRBJ1-2,-
CASSLGASGNADTQYF,TGTGCCAGCAGTTTGGGTGCCAGCGGGAACGCAGATACGCAGTATTTT,TRBV27,-,TRBJ2-3,TRBD2
CASRVQGLENIQYF,TGTGCCAGCAGGGTACAGGGCCTCGAAAACATTCAGTACTTC,TRBV2,-,TRBJ2-4,-
CASSLVGSLELRF,TGTGCCAGCAGCTTAGTTGGCAGCCTTGAATTAAGATTC,TRBV7-2,-,TRBJ2-4,-
CASSVAMEGPIGTEAFF,TGTGCCAGCAGCGTAGCTATGGAAGGCCCGATAGGCACTGAAGCTTTCTTT,TRBV9,-,TRBJ1-1,-
CASRGPSEQYF,TGTGCCAGCAGGGGGCCGTCCGAGCAGTACTTC,TRBV2,-,TRBJ2-7,-
CASSPGQARAYEQYF,TGTGCCAGCAGCCCTGGACAGGCGCGTGCCTACGAGCAGTACTTC,TRBV7-9,-,TRBJ2-7,TRBD1
CASSSPSLAANTGELFF,TGTGCCAGCAGTTCCCCCTCCCTAGCGGCGAACACCGGGGAGCTGTTTTTT,TRBV28,-,TRBJ2-2,TRBD2